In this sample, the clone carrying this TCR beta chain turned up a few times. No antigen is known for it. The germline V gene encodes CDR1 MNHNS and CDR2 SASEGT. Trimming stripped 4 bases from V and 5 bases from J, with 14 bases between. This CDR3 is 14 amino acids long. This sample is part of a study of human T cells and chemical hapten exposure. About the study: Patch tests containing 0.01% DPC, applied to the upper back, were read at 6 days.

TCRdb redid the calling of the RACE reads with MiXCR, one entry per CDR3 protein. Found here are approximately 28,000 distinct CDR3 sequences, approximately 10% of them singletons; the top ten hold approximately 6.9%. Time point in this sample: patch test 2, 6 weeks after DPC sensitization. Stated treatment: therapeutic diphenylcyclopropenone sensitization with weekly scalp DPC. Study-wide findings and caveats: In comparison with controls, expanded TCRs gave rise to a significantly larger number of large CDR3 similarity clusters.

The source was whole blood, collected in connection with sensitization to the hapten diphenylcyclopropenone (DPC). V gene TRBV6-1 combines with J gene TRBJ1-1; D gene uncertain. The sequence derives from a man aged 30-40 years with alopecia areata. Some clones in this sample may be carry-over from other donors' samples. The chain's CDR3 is CASSANPGWTEAFF. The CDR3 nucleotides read TGTGCCAGCAGTGCAAATCCGGGATGGACTGAAGCTTTCTTT.